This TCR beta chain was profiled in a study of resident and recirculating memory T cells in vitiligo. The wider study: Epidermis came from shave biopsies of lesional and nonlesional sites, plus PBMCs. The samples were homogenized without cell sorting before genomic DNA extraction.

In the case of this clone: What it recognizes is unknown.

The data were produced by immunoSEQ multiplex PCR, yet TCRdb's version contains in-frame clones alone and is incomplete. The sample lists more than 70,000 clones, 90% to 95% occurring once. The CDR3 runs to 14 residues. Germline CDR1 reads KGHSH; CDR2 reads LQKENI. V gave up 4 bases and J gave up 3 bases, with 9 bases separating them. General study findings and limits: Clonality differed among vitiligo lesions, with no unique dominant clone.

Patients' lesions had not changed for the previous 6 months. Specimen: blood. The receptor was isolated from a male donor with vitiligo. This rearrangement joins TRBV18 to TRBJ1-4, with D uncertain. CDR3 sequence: CASSLVAANEKLFF. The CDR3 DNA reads TGTGCCAGCTCACTGGTTGCGGCTAATGAAAAACTGTTTTTT.